The clone carrying this T cell receptor beta chain was recorded once. The sequenced target, TCR beta, came from blood CD8+ and CD4+ T cells. This sample was included in a study of CD8 T cells in Susac syndrome. The CDR3 length is 14 residues. The V gene lost 0 bases and the J gene lost 0 bases, with 5 bases spanning the gap. Germline V gene data show CDR1 as SEHNR and CDR2 as FQNEAQ (reference sequence). When the RNA was reverse transcribed, random hexamers were used with an input of roughly 0.45 to 1 ug. MiXCR was run by TCRdb on the immunoSEQ multiplex PCR reads, yielding one entry per CDR3 protein. This sample has 50,000 to 65,000 distinct CDR3 sequences; about 92% occur once, and the top ten carry roughly 0.2%.

The receptor was isolated from a human donor in good health. What was sequenced was CD8+ T cells from PBMCs. The chain combines TRBV7-9 with TRBJ1-2, with D unresolved. CDR3 region: CASSLAAANYGYTF. As DNA, the CDR3 is TGTGCCAGCAGCTTAGCTGCAGCTAACTATGGCTACACCTTC.